The next 27 T cell receptor beta chains were all read from a single sample in a study of blood T cell repertoires in COVID-19. Using immunoSEQ multiplex PCR, the repertoire was profiled, and TCRdb retains in-frame clones only, with some absent. The data show 300,000 to 400,000 clones, roughly 90% seen once. Sequences were obtained from peripheral blood. The receptors derive from a woman aged 70 to 79 with COVID-19, enrolled during active disease.

The rearrangement links TRBV7-2 to TRBJ2-3; 10 bases are shared with TRBD2. This CDR3 is 15 amino acids long. The V gene end was trimmed by 3 bases and the J gene end by 5 bases; junction bases not matched to a gene: 5. The germline V gene has CDR1 SGHTA and CDR2 FQGNSA. The CDR3 spells CASSFSGGQGDTQYF. Written as DNA, the CDR3 is TGTGCCAGCAGCTTTAGCGGGGGGCAGGGAGATACGCAGTATTTT. Full variable domain (rest looked up from reference TRBV7-2 and TRBJ2-3): GAGVSQSPSNKVTEKGKDVELRCDPISGHTALYWYRQSLGQGLEFLIYFQGNSAPDKSGLPSDRFSAERTGGSVSTLTIQRTQQEDSAVYLCASSFSGGQGDTQYFGPGTRLTVL.

The chain couples TRBV5-6 to TRBJ1-4; D gene ambiguous. Trimming left V 0 bases short and J 4 bases short, with 4 bases between. Germline CDR1 SGHDT, CDR2 YYEEEE. There are 13 residues in the CDR3. Here the CDR3 DNA reads TGTGCCAGCAGCTTGGACAATAATGAAAAACTGTTTTTT. Protein sequence: CASSLDNNEKLFF.

The chain links TRBV7-9 to TRBJ1-1; 7 nucleotides line up with TRBD1. The CDR3 consists of 14 residues. Germline CDR1 and CDR2: SEHNR and FQNEAQ (reference sequence). After removal of 0 bases from V and 8 bases from J, the junction contained 6 bases not matched to a gene. CDR3 region: CASSLALGGAEAFF. Written as DNA, the CDR3 is TGTGCCAGCAGCTTAGCCTTAGGGGGCGCAGAAGCTTTCTTT.

DNA of the CDR3: TGTGCCAGCAGTGAGATGGCGGGGTACACCGGGGAGCTGTTTTTT. Translating gives CASSEMAGYTGELFF. The V gene is TRBV2, the J gene TRBJ2-2, with D possibly matching TRBD2 (6 bases). The CDR3 spans 15 residues. Trimming removed 3 bases from V and 3 bases from J, with 11 bases in between. The germline V gene has CDR1 SNHLY and CDR2 FYNNEI.

J is TRBJ1-1 and V is TRBV19; possibly TRBD1 for D (5 bases). Germline-derived CDR1 and CDR2 are LNHDA and SQIVND (reference sequence). CDR3 size: 13 residues. V was trimmed by 4 bases and J by 5 bases, leaving 11 bases between them. The CDR3 nucleotides are TGTGCCAGTAGTACAGGGATCAGGACTGAAGCTTTCTTT. It encodes CASSTGIRTEAFF.

The chain couples TRBV3-1 (or the pseudogene TRBV3-2) to TRBJ1-6; D unresolved. Germline V CDR1 and CDR2: LGHDT, YNNKEL (reference sequence). CDR3 length: 12 residues. Trimming stripped 3 bases from V and 10 bases from J, with 7 bases between. This CDR3 is CASSHRGSPLHF. The CDR3 nucleotides read TGTGCCAGCAGCCACAGAGGCTCACCCCTCCACTTT.

The chain links TRBV5-1 to TRBJ2-5; 11 bases align to TRBD2. J gave up 4 bases and V 4 bases, and 9 bases lay outside the gene matches. Per germline, CDR1 SGHRS and CDR2 YFSETQ. The CDR3 runs to 16 residues. Written as DNA, the CDR3 is TGCGCCAGCAGCCCTTCAACTAGCGGGGGCGGAGAGACCCAGTACTTC. The encoded protein is CASSPSTSGGGETQYF.

The sample holds one count of this clone. The chain has TRBV4-3 and TRBJ2-2, with a possible D match to TRBD1 (6 bases). Looked up from germline, CDR1 is LGHNA and CDR2 is YSLEER. Trimming took off 4 bases at V and 2 bases at J, with 14 bases between the two ends. The length of the CDR3 is 16 residues. CDR3 residues: CASSLQQGENTGELFF. As DNA, the CDR3 is TGCGCCAGCAGCCTCCAACAGGGCGAAAACACCGGGGAGCTGTTTTTT.

This chain links TRBV5-1 with TRBJ1-3; D is possibly TRBD1 (5 bases). With 4 bases removed from V and 0 bases from J, the gap between germline ends came to 11 bases. This CDR3 is built from 15 residues. Germline CDR1 is SGHRS and CDR2 is YFSETQ. CDR3 in DNA: TGCGCCAGCAGCGACTCAGGGAACTCTGGAAACACCATATATTTT. Its protein product is CASSDSGNSGNTIYF.

The chain employs TRBV5-1 and TRBJ2-7; TRBD1 matches 8 bases. The CDR3 is made up of 15 amino acids. The germline V gene encodes CDR1 SGHRS and CDR2 YFSETQ. V shed 4 bases, J shed 1 base, and the junction held 7 bases outside the gene matches. CDR3 coding DNA: TGCGCCAGCAGCGTCACAGGGGGAGGATCCTACGAGCAGTACTTC. Translated: CASSVTGGGSYEQYF.

The chain has TRBV27 and TRBJ1-1; D is perhaps TRBD1 (5 bases). The CDR3 has 15 amino acids. Per the germline V gene, CDR1 is MNHEY and CDR2 is SMNVEV (reference sequence). Trimming shortened V by 6 bases and J by 2 bases, and 16 bases separated the two germline ends. This chain's CDR3 is CASSSSLTGNTEAFF. The CDR3 nucleotides read TGTGCCAGCAGCAGCTCCCTAACAGGAAACACTGAAGCTTTCTTT.

The V and J genes are TRBV6-6 and TRBJ1-1; maybe TRBD1 (5 bases). CDR3 size: 15 residues. Germline-derived CDR1 and CDR2 are MNHNY and SVGAGI (reference sequence). Trimming removed 2 bases at V and 2 bases at J, with 12 bases between. CDR3 amino acids: CASSYPQGFNTEAFF. The CDR3 bases are TGTGCCAGCAGTTACCCTCAGGGTTTCAACACTGAAGCTTTCTTT.

The V gene is TRBV2, the J gene TRBJ1-1; 7 bases fit TRBD1. V was pared by 6 bases and J by 6 bases, with 10 bases of the junction left unmatched. From germline, CDR1 is SNHLY and CDR2 FYNNEI. The CDR3 spans 14 residues. Here the CDR3 reads CASSDGGGLPEAFF. The CDR3 DNA sequence: TGTGCCAGCAGCGACGGAGGGGGCTTGCCTGAAGCTTTCTTT.

The table lists this clone with a few counts. CDR3 in amino acids: CASSLGTSGYNEQFF. CDR3 bases: TGCGCCAGCAGCTTGGGGACTAGCGGTTACAATGAGCAGTTCTTC. The chain joins TRBV5-1 to TRBJ2-1; 10 bases map to TRBD2. The V gene end was trimmed by 0 bases and the J gene end by 4 bases; junction bases not matched to a gene: 1. Looked up from germline, CDR1 is SGHRS and CDR2 is YFSETQ. CDR3 length: 15 amino acids.

This sequence joins TRBV7-2 and TRBJ1-1, with D possibly being TRBD1 (5 bases). The V and J ends lost 6 bases and 0 bases respectively, with 14 bases between them. From germline, CDR1 is SGHTA and CDR2 FQGNSA. The CDR3 extends over 15 amino acids. DNA for the CDR3: TGTGCCAGCAGTCCGGGAGGGGTGATGAACACTGAAGCTTTCTTT. Its protein is CASSPGGVMNTEAFF.

This clone was detected once. The chain couples TRBV28 to TRBJ2-2, with 7 bases aligning to TRBD2. The CDR3 is 15 residues long. Unmatched junction bases numbered 4, after V lost 5 bases and J lost 1 base. Germline V gene data show CDR1 as MDHEN and CDR2 as SYDVKM. The CDR3 region is CASSQPGGNTGELFF. For the CDR3, the DNA is TGTGCCAGCAGTCAACCGGGGGGGAACACCGGGGAGCTGTTTTTT.

J is TRBJ2-2 and V is TRBV5-4, with TRBD2 matching over 7 bases. The germline V gene has CDR1 SGHNT and CDR2 YYREEE (reference sequence). This CDR3 has 17 amino acids. Germline trimming cut 0 bases from V and 6 bases from J; bases unmatched to any gene: 11. CDR3 DNA: TGTGCCAGCAGCTTGGGTGGGGCCTCTGCGGGGGCCGGGGAGCTGTTTTTT. Residues: CASSLGGASAGAGELFF.

The rearrangement joins TRBV30 to TRBJ1-2; D possibly corresponds to TRBD1 (6 bases). The germline CDR1 and CDR2 sequences are GTSNPN and SVGIG (reference sequence). V lost 2 bases to trimming and J lost 0 bases, with 13 bases between them. The CDR3 length is 15 residues. The DNA of the CDR3 is TGTGCCTGGAGTAAACAGGGCCTAGCTAACTATGGCTACACCTTC. Protein product: CAWSKQGLANYGYTF.

CDR3 sequence (DNA): TGTGCCAGCAGTTACTCTCAGATGAACACTGAAGCTTTCTTT. Translation: CASSYSQMNTEAFF. The chain is built from TRBV6-5 and TRBJ1-1; D is ambiguous. V lost 0 bases and J lost 0, with 5 bases in between. The CDR3 consists of 14 residues. Germline CDR1 reads MNHEY; CDR2 reads SVGAGI.

The CDR3 sequence: CASSLAGVGEQYF. The DNA of the CDR3 is TGTGCCAGCAGCTTGGCAGGGGTAGGAGAGCAGTACTTC. The chain combines TRBV5-4 with TRBJ2-7; D might be TRBD1 (6 bases). Germline assignment: CDR1 SGHNT and CDR2 YYREEE (reference sequence). V was clipped by 0 bases and J by 7 bases, with 11 bases between them. The CDR3 totals 13 residues.

The rearrangement uses TRBV10-2 and TRBJ1-1; D perhaps matches TRBD1 (5 bases). Germline-derived CDR1 and CDR2 are WSHSY and SAAADI. CDR3 length equals 12 residues. Trimming cost V 7 bases and J 6 bases, with 12 bases left between them. CDR3 residues: CASMSRGSEAFF. The CDR3 DNA sequence: TGCGCCAGCATGAGTAGGGGATCTGAAGCTTTCTTT.

V and J are TRBV30 and TRBJ2-3, with D unresolved. CDR1 and CDR2 (germline): GTSNPN, SVGIG (reference sequence). V lost 2 bases and J lost 8, with 17 bases in between. This CDR3 has 14 amino acids. DNA of the CDR3: TGTGCCTGGAGTCCCCTACCAGAGGCGGCTACGCAGTATTTT. It yields the protein CAWSPLPEAATQYF.

The rearrangement joins TRBV6-5 to TRBJ1-2; 8 positions agree with TRBD1. The junction had 9 bases not matched to a gene; V was cut back by 8 bases and J by 4 bases. Germline CDR1 MNHEY, CDR2 SVGAGI. There are 14 residues in the CDR3. The CDR3 sequence: CASLEAGGGYGYTF. For the CDR3, the DNA is TGTGCCAGCCTCGAAGCAGGGGGCGGCTATGGCTACACCTTC.

V is TRBV28 and J is TRBJ1-2, with no clear D. Germline lookup yields CDR1 MDHEN and CDR2 SYDVKM. Deletions cut 6 bases from V and 4 bases from J, with 3 bases between. The CDR3 spans 10 residues. The CDR3 sequence is CASSGYGYTF. The CDR3 DNA follows: TGTGCCAGCAGCGGCTATGGCTACACCTTC.

This sequence joins TRBV2 and TRBJ1-2; 10 bases agree with TRBD1. The CDR3 contains 17 residues. Germline trimming cut 2 bases from V and 3 bases from J; bases unmatched to any gene: 9. CDR1 is SNHLY and CDR2 is FYNNEI in the germline V gene. CDR3: CASSETRTGGNDYGYTF. The CDR3 DNA reads TGTGCCAGCAGTGAAACTAGGACAGGGGGTAACGACTATGGCTACACCTTC.

This chain connects TRBV6-5 to TRBJ1-1, with D hard to call. This CDR3 has 14 residues. Germline V gives CDR1 MNHEY, CDR2 SVGAGI. V was cut by 0 bases and J by 4 bases, with 9 bases left in between. Here the CDR3 DNA reads TGTGCCAGCAGTTACTCGATTGCTACCACTGAAGCTTTCTTT. Translating it yields CASSYSIATTEAFF.

The chain uses TRBV6-1 and TRBJ1-5; 7 positions match TRBD1. CDR3 length: 15 amino acids. Germline V lookup: CDR1 MNHNS, CDR2 SASEGT. The trim removed 2 bases at V and 3 bases at J, leaving 4 bases unmatched. The CDR3 DNA reads TGTGCCAGCAGTGAAACTGACAGGGACAATCAGCCCCAGCATTTT. This encodes CASSETDRDNQPQHF.